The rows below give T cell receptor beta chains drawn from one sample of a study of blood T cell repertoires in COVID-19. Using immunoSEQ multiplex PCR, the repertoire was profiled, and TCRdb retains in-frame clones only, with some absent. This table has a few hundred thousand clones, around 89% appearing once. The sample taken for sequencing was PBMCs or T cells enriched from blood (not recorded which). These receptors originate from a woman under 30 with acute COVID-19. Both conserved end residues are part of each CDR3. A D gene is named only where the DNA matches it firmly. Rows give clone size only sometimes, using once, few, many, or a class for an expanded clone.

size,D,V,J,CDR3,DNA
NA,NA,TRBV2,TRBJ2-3,CASSEAKKAVYTDTQYF,TGTGCCAGCAGTGAAGCGAAAAAAGCGGTCTACACAGATACGCAGTATTTT
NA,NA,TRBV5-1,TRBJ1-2,CASSPSRGYGYTF,TGCGCCAGCAGCCCGAGTCGGGGATATGGCTACACCTTC
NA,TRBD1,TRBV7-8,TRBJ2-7,CASSERPGQGTYEQYF,TGTGCCAGCAGCGAACGTCCGGGACAGGGGACCTACGAGCAGTACTTC
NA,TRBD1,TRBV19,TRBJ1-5,CASRDRGRGQPQHF,TGTGCCAGTAGAGACAGGGGGCGAGGGCAGCCCCAGCATTTT
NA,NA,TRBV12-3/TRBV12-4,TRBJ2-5,CASSAPTQETQYF,TGTGCCAGCAGCGCCCCCACTCAAGAGACCCAGTACTTC
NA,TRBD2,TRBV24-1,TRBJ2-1,CATSAGTSGSNEQFF,TGTGCCACCAGCGCCGGGACTAGCGGGAGCAATGAGCAGTTCTTC
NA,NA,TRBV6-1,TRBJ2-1,CASSERGTSNEQFF,TGTGCCAGCAGTGAAAGAGGGACTTCCAATGAGCAGTTCTTC
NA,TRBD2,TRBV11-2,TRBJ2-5,CASSFRYGSGRGIEETQYF,TGTGCCAGCAGCTTCCGATATGGTAGCGGGAGGGGTATAGAAGAGACCCAGTACTTC
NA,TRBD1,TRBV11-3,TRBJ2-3,CASSSTGGTDTQYF,TGTGCCAGCAGCTCGACAGGGGGCACAGATACGCAGTATTTT
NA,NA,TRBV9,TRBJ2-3,CASSAAPPRATDTQYF,TGTGCCAGCAGCGCAGCCCCTCCGAGGGCCACAGATACGCAGTATTTT
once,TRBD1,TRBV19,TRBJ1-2,CASSTQGAVYGYTF,TGTGCCAGTAGTACACAGGGGGCGGTCTATGGCTACACCTTC
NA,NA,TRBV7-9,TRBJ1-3,CASSLGGTGNTIYF,TGTGCCAGCAGCTTGGGGGGAACTGGAAACACCATATATTTT
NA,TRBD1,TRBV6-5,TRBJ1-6,CASGGTGTGSSPLHF,TGTGCCAGCGGAGGCACCGGGACAGGGTCTTCACCCCTCCACTTT
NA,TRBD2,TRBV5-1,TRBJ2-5,CASSLVPAGLASSMTGETQYF,TGCGCCAGCAGCTTGGTACCAGCGGGACTAGCGTCTTCTATGACGGGGGAGACCCAGTACTTC
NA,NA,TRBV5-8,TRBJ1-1,CASTLSGLGEAFF,TGTGCCAGCACCTTATCGGGACTGGGCGAAGCTTTCTTT
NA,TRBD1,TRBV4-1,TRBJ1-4,CASSQDVWRGRGRANEKLFF,TGCGCCAGCAGCCAAGATGTTTGGAGGGGGCGAGGTAGGGCTAATGAAAAACTGTTTTTT
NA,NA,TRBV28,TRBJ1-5,CASSDDNNQPQHF,TGTGCCAGCAGTGATGACAACAATCAGCCCCAGCATTTT
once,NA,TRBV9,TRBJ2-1,CASSEDINEQFF,TGTGCCAGCAGCGAGGACATCAATGAGCAGTTCTTC
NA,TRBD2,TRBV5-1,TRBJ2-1,CASSLGLAGLEVEQFF,TGCGCCAGCAGCTTGGGGCTAGCGGGACTCGAGGTTGAGCAGTTCTTC
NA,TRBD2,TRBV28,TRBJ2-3,CASSSLLAGVTGTDTQYF,TGTGCCAGCAGTTCCTTACTAGCGGGAGTGACTGGCACAGATACGCAGTATTTT
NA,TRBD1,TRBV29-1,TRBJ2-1,CSVNSGTDNEQFF,TGCAGCGTGAATTCCGGGACAGACAATGAGCAGTTCTTC
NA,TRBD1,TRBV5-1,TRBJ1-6,CASSPGDRGSPLHF,TGCGCCAGCAGCCCAGGGGACAGGGGTTCACCCCTCCACTTT
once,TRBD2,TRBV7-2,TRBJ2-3,CASSLGLAGGTDTQYF,TGTGCCAGCAGCTTAGGGCTAGCGGGAGGTACAGATACGCAGTATTTT
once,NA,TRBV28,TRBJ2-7,CASSGSEAIYEQYF,TGTGCCAGCAGTGGGTCCGAGGCCATTTACGAGCAGTACTTC
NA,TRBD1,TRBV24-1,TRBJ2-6,CATSGNRGQGTSGANVLTF,TGTGCCACCAGTGGCAACCGTGGACAGGGGACCTCTGGGGCCAACGTCCTGACTTTC
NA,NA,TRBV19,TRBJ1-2,CASSIGRQIANYGYTF,TGTGCCAGTAGTATCGGGAGGCAAATAGCTAACTATGGCTACACCTTC
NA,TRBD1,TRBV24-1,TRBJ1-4,CATSDGQGNEKLFF,TGTGCCACCAGTGATGGACAGGGGAATGAAAAACTGTTTTTT
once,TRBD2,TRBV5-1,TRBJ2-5,CASSLVSSGSETQYF,TGCGCCAGCAGCTTGGTATCTAGCGGGAGTGAGACCCAGTACTTC
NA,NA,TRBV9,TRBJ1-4,CASSVVGGPYEKLFF,TGTGCCAGCAGCGTAGTGGGGGGACCTTACGAAAAACTGTTTTTT
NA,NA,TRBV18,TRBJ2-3,CASSPPHRGTDTQYF,TGTGCCAGCTCACCCCCCCACAGGGGCACAGATACGCAGTATTTT
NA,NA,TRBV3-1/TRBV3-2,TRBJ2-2,CASSSGDTGELFF,TGTGCCAGCAGCTCAGGGGACACCGGGGAGCTGTTTTTT
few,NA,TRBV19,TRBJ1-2,CASRAQEGYGYTF,TGTGCCAGTAGGGCTCAGGAAGGATATGGCTACACCTTC
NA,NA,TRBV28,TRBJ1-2,CASIDYSGYTF,TGTGCCAGCATAGATTATAGTGGCTACACCTTC
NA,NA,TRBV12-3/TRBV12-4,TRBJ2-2,CASSFGSTGELFF,TGTGCCAGCAGTTTTGGCAGCACCGGGGAGCTGTTTTTT
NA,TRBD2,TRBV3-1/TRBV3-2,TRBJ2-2,CASSLPPGAGEVTGELFF,TGTGCCAGCAGCCTTCCCCCAGGAGCGGGAGAGGTCACCGGGGAGCTGTTTTTT
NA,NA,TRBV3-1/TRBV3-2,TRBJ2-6,CASSQVLAGGSGANVLTF,TGTGCCAGCAGCCAAGTCCTTGCCGGAGGCTCTGGGGCCAACGTCCTGACTTTC
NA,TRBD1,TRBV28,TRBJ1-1,CASRQGQGTAFF,TGTGCCAGCAGACAGGGGCAGGGAACAGCTTTCTTT
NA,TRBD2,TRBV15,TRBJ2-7,CATSGGTSGSHEQYF,TGTGCCACCAGCGGCGGGACTAGCGGGAGCCACGAGCAGTACTTC
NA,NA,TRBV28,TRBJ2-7,CASRTTSPPYEQYF,TGTGCCAGCAGGACTACCTCCCCACCCTACGAGCAGTACTTC
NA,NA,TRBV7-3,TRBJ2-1,CASSFNRGNEQFF,TGTGCCAGCAGCTTTAACCGAGGGAATGAGCAGTTCTTC
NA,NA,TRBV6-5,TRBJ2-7,CASSSLTDLSSYEQYF,TGTGCCAGCAGTTCCCTTACAGATCTAAGCTCCTACGAGCAGTACTTC
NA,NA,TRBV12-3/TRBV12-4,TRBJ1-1,CASSLWGGTEAFF,TGTGCCAGCAGTTTATGGGGGGGCACTGAAGCTTTCTTT
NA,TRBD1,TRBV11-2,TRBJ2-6,CANLLRGTGANVLTF,TGTGCCAACTTACTCAGGGGGACTGGGGCCAACGTCCTGACTTTC
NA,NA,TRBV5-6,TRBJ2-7,CASSLGQSYEQYF,TGTGCCAGCAGCTTGGGACAGTCCTACGAGCAGTACTTC
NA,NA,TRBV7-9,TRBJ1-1,CASSLTTGLMNTEAFF,TGTGCCAGCAGCTTAACAACGGGACTTATGAACACTGAAGCTTTCTTT
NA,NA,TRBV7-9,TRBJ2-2,CASSPRGATGELFF,TGTGCCAGCAGCCCCCGGGGGGCTACAGGGGAGCTGTTTTTT
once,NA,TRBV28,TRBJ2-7,CASSQAVYEQYF,TGTGCCAGCAGTCAGGCAGTCTACGAGCAGTACTTC
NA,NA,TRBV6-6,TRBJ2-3,CASSYPAGDDTQYF,TGTGCCAGCAGTTACCCGGCAGGGGACGATACGCAGTATTTT
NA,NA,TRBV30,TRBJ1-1,CAWSGGPGRKAFF,TGTGCCTGGAGTGGAGGTCCAGGGAGGAAAGCTTTCTTT
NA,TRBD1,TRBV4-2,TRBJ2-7,CASSQRTGALHPYEQYF,TGTGCCAGCAGCCAACGGACAGGGGCCCTTCACCCATACGAGCAGTACTTC
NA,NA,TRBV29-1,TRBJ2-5,CSVDHGGETQYF,TGCAGCGTGGACCACGGGGGAGAGACCCAGTACTTC